Shown below are 18 T cell receptor beta chains from a single sample sequenced in a study of T cell repertoires in cytomegalovirus infection. Each CDR3 protein gets one entry after TCRdb re-called the reads with MiXCR. Of under 200,000 distinct CDR3 sequences in the sample, under 30% were seen once. The specimen sequenced was PBMCs. All receptors come from a human donor in good health (CMV status not recorded). Some clones in this sample may be carry-over from other donors' samples.

This rearrangement joins TRBV24-1 to TRBJ2-3; 10 nucleotides agree with TRBD2. Unmatched junction bases numbered 4, after V lost 4 bases and J lost 1 base. The CDR3 contains 16 residues. Germline CDR1 KGHDR, CDR2 SFDVKD. The CDR3 DNA is TGTGCCACCAGTGACGTAGCGGGGGGTGGCACAGATACGCAGTATTTT. Translation gives CATSDVAGGGTDTQYF.

The CDR3 nucleotides are TGTGCCATCAGTGATACCAGGGACAGCTCCAGCAATCAGCCCCAGCATTTT. It specifies CAISDTRDSSSNQPQHF. The V and J genes are TRBV10-3 and TRBJ1-5, with 7 bases lining up with TRBD1. V gave up 3 bases and J gave up 1 base; unmatched junction bases: 9. Germline-derived CDR1 and CDR2 are ENHRY and SYGVKD. The CDR3 runs to 17 residues.

Ten or more counts support this clonotype. The chain combines TRBV4-3 with TRBJ1-1; D is possibly TRBD1 (5 bases). Germline V gene data show CDR1 as LGHNA and CDR2 as YSLEER. Trimming left V 0 bases short and J 3 bases short, with 11 bases between. The CDR3 is 15 amino acids. The CDR3 DNA is TGCGCCAGCAGCCAAGATCCGGGGCAAGACACTGAAGCTTTCTTT. Residues: CASSQDPGQDTEAFF.

The chain has TRBV10-3 and TRBJ2-2; D is perhaps TRBD2 (5 bases). V lost 0 bases and J lost 4, with 9 bases in between. This CDR3 is 15 amino acids long. CDR1 and CDR2 from the germline V gene are ENHRY and SYGVKD. Here the CDR3 DNA reads TGTGCCATCAGTGAGTCAAGGGAGCGCACCGGGGAGCTGTTTTTT. This encodes CAISESRERTGELFF.

This clonotype was counted between two and nine times. The rearrangement joins TRBV5-1 to TRBJ1-2, with a weak D call TRBD1 (5 bases). V was shortened by 4 bases and J by 5 bases, with 12 bases between the two germline ends. CDR1 and CDR2 from the germline V gene are SGHRS and YFSETQ. This CDR3 has 13 amino acids. CDR3 protein: CASSPDGGYGYTF. The CDR3 region has the DNA TGCGCCAGCAGCCCTGACGGGGGGTATGGCTACACCTTC.

This clonotype was seen ten or more times. The V call is TRBV7-2, the J call TRBJ2-5, with 9 positions matching TRBD2. The J segment lost 0 bases and the V segment lost 5 bases, leaving 4 bases of the junction unmatched. Germline assignment: CDR1 SGHTA and CDR2 FQGNSA. This CDR3 has 15 residues. The CDR3 coding sequence is TGTGCCAGCAGCCCCCTAGCGGGGAACCAAGAGACCCAGTACTTC. This translates into CASSPLAGNQETQYF. Full variable domain (missing parts from reference TRBV7-2 and TRBJ2-5): GAGVSQSPSNKVTEKGKDVELRCDPISGHTALYWYRQSLGQGLEFLIYFQGNSAPDKSGLPSDRFSAERTGGSVSTLTIQRTQQEDSAVYLCASSPLAGNQETQYFGPGTRLLVL.

The chain couples TRBV7-9 to TRBJ1-1, with a tentative D call TRBD1 (5 bases). Trimming left V 3 bases short and J 6 bases short, with 8 bases between. The CDR3 is 12 residues long. Per germline, CDR1 SEHNR and CDR2 FQNEAQ (reference sequence). The CDR3 sequence is CASSLGDAEAFF. CDR3 nucleotides: TGTGCCAGCAGCTTGGGGGACGCTGAAGCTTTCTTT.

The V and J genes are TRBV18 and TRBJ2-1, with D hard to call. Germline lookup yields CDR1 KGHSH and CDR2 LQKENI. This CDR3 spans 13 amino acids. Trimming stripped 5 bases from V and 1 base from J, with 6 bases between. CDR3 region: CASSSESYNEQFF. The DNA for the CDR3 is TGTGCCAGCTCATCAGAGTCCTACAATGAGCAGTTCTTC.

This clonotype was seen once. V usage is TRBV19 and J usage is TRBJ1-5; no clear D gene. Trimming stripped 9 bases from V and 2 bases from J, with 11 bases between. The CDR3 consists of 13 residues. Looked up from germline, CDR1 is LNHDA and CDR2 is SQIVND (reference sequence). The CDR3: CASSDFGNQPQHF. The CDR3 DNA reads as TGTGCCAGCTCGGATTTCGGCAATCAGCCCCAGCATTTT.

The rearrangement joins TRBV20-1 to TRBJ1-4; maybe TRBD1 (6 bases). The V and J ends lost 6 bases and 7 bases respectively, with 21 bases between them. Per the germline V gene, CDR1 is DFQATT and CDR2 is SNEGSKA (reference sequence). The CDR3 extends over 15 amino acids. The CDR3 protein is CSAVGLTGAGEKLFF. CDR3 DNA sequence: TGCAGTGCCGTCGGGCTGACAGGTGCAGGTGAAAAACTGTTTTTT.

This clonotype was counted a few times. The V call is TRBV29-1, the J call TRBJ1-1, with D hard to call. The CDR3 has 15 amino acids. Looked up from germline, CDR1 is SQVTM and CDR2 is ANQGSEA. The CDR3 nucleotides read TGCATCGCATTCCTCAAGAGGTCCCGAGACACTGAAGCTTTCTTT. Translated: CIAFLKRSRDTEAFF. Using reference TRBV29-1 and TRBJ1-1 for the parts outside the CDR3, the full variable domain is SAVISQKPSRDICQRGTSLTIQCQVDSQVTMMFWYRQQPGQSLTLIATANQGSEATYESGFVIDKFPISRPNLTFSTLTVSNMSPEDSSIYLCIAFLKRSRDTEAFFGQGTRLTVV.

The chain recombines TRBV6-2 or TRBV6-3 with TRBJ1-5; TRBD1 matches 7 bases. V shed 5 bases, J shed 7 bases, and the junction held 8 bases outside the gene matches. Germline V gene data show CDR1 as MNHEY and CDR2 as SVGEGT. This CDR3 region has 14 residues. Here the CDR3 reads CASSDPGQLQPQHF. In nucleotides, the CDR3 is TGTGCCAGCAGTGACCCGGGACAGCTACAGCCCCAGCATTTT.

The chain combines TRBV11-2 with TRBJ2-5; D unclear. The CDR3 has 13 amino acids. Germline V gene sequence: CDR1 SGHAT, CDR2 FQNNGV. V lost 2 bases and J lost 4, with 8 bases in between. DNA for the CDR3: TGTGCCAGCAGCTTATGGACCGGAGAGACCCAGTACTTC. Amino acid sequence: CASSLWTGETQYF.

The chain links TRBV4-2 to TRBJ2-1; 11 positions match TRBD2. V lost 5 bases to trimming and J lost 3 bases; unmatched junction nucleotides: 3. Germline CDR1 is LGHNA and CDR2 is YNFKEQ. This CDR3 has 15 amino acids. CDR3 nucleotide sequence: TGTGCCAGCAGCTTGACTAGCGGGGACTACAATGAGCAGTTCTTC. It translates to CASSLTSGDYNEQFF.

The chain employs TRBV29-1 and TRBJ1-4, with D possibly matching TRBD1 (5 bases). V lost 5 bases, J lost 8 bases, and 12 bases lay in between. Per germline, CDR1 SQVTM and CDR2 ANQGSEA. The CDR3 is made up of 12 amino acids. CDR3 protein: CSVNVPGEKLFF. The CDR3 DNA sequence: TGCAGCGTTAACGTCCCAGGGGAAAAACTGTTTTTT.

J is TRBJ1-1 and V is TRBV19, with 7 bases aligning to TRBD1. CDR3 size: 15 residues. Trimming removed 1 base from V and 5 bases from J; junction bases left unmatched: 7. Germline loops: CDR1 LNHDA, CDR2 SQIVND (reference sequence). The CDR3: CASSIAWPGGTEAFF. DNA of the CDR3: TGTGCCAGTAGTATAGCCTGGCCAGGGGGAACTGAAGCTTTCTTT.

The gene calls are TRBV2 and TRBJ2-5; 10 bases align to TRBD1. CDR3 length equals 14 residues. The germline V gene encodes CDR1 SNHLY and CDR2 FYNNEI. The junction had 2 bases not matched to a gene; V was cut back by 3 bases and J by 4 bases. The CDR3 DNA is TGTGCCAGCAGTGAGACAGGGGGCGGAGAGACCCAGTACTTC. Translating it yields CASSETGGGETQYF.

This clonotype was found many times. This sequence joins TRBV7-2 and TRBJ2-5; TRBD2 aligns across 8 bases. CDR1 is SGHTA and CDR2 is FQGNSA in the germline V gene. V lost 3 bases to trimming and J lost 2 bases; unmatched junction nucleotides: 5. This CDR3 has 15 amino acids. CDR3 in amino acids: CASSFSRGAQETQYF. CDR3 sequence (DNA): TGTGCCAGCAGCTTCTCGCGGGGGGCTCAAGAGACCCAGTACTTC.